A single sample gave rise to the 6 T cell receptor beta chains below, sequenced in a study of T cells in localized non-small cell lung cancer. Produced via immunoSEQ multiplex PCR; TCRdb's table is partial and in-frame only. The sample includes tens of thousands of clones, around 93% of them seen just once. Sequencing used peripheral blood, obtained before any cancer treatment. Receptors were obtained from a female donor over 55 with stage I lung adenocarcinoma.

J is TRBJ2-3 and V is TRBV6-5; TRBD2 aligns across 15 bases. CDR1 MNHEY and CDR2 SVGAGI come from the germline V gene. The CDR3 consists of 16 residues. The V gene end was trimmed by 0 bases and the J gene end by 5 bases; junction bases not matched to a gene: 0. The CDR3 nucleotides are TGTGCCAGCAGTTACTCGGGACTAGCGGGGGGAGATACGCAGTATTTT. It codes for CASSYSGLAGGDTQYF.

The chain employs TRBV28 and TRBJ2-1, with D perhaps TRBD2 (5 bases). Between the trimmed V and J ends, which lost 3 bases and 15 bases, there was a span of 18 bases. CDR1 MDHEN and CDR2 SYDVKM come from the germline V gene. The CDR3 contains 13 residues. The CDR3 sequence: CASSLGGPLGPFF. The CDR3 nucleotides read TGTGCCAGCAGTTTGGGCGGGCCATTAGGCCCGTTCTTC.

V is TRBV5-6 and J is TRBJ2-7; tentative D call: TRBD1 (5 bases). Per germline, CDR1 SGHDT and CDR2 YYEEEE. V was pared by 3 bases and J by 8 bases, with 9 bases between. This CDR3 comprises 11 residues. The CDR3 DNA reads as TGTGCCAGCAGCTCAGGGTTAAAGCAGTACGTC. This gives the protein CASSSGLKQYV.

V is TRBV19 and J is TRBJ2-2, with D possibly matching TRBD2 (5 bases). CDR1 is LNHDA and CDR2 is SQIVND in the germline V gene (reference sequence). The CDR3 runs 16 residues. V gave up 5 bases and J gave up 7 bases, with 20 bases separating them. CDR3 sequence: CASSFSSRRKNGELFF. CDR3 in DNA: TGTGCCAGTAGTTTCTCCTCTAGGAGGAAAAACGGGGAGCTGTTTTTT.

This chain joins TRBV7-3 and TRBJ2-3; D unclear. Trimming pared 5 bases from V and 2 bases from J, leaving 17 bases between. CDR1 and CDR2 from the germline V gene are SGHTA and FQGTGA. The CDR3 consists of 16 residues. CDR3 DNA: TGTGCCAGCAGCCTGCCCCTCGACACGACCACAGATACGCAGTATTTT. Its protein product is CASSLPLDTTTDTQYF.

The rearrangement uses TRBV2 and TRBJ1-2; D is unresolved. CDR1 is SNHLY, CDR2 FYNNEI, per germline. CDR3 length: 13 amino acids. Trimming shortened V by 6 bases and J by 4 bases, and 12 bases separated the two germline ends. CDR3 protein: CASRADGFYGYTF. As DNA, the CDR3 is TGTGCCAGCAGGGCCGACGGATTCTATGGCTACACCTTC.